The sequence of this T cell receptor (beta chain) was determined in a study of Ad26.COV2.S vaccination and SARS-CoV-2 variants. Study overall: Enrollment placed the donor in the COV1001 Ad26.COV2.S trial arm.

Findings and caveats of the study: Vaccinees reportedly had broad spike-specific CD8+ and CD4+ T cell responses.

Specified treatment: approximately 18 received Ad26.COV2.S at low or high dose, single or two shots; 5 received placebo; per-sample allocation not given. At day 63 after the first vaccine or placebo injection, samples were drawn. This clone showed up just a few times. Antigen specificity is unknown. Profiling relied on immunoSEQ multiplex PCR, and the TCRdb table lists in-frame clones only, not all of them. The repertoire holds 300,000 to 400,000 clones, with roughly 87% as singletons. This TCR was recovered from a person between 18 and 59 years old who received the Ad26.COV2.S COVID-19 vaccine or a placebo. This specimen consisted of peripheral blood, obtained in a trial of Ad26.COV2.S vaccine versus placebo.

The CDR3 sequence is CASSADRVRQPQHF. In DNA form, the CDR3 reads TGTGCCAGCAGTGCCGACAGGGTACGCCAGCCCCAGCATTTT. The chain combines TRBV7-9 with TRBJ1-5, with TRBD1 matching 7 bases. Germline values: CDR1 SEHNR, CDR2 FQNEAQ (reference sequence). Trimming removed 6 bases from V and 7 bases from J; junction bases left unmatched: 9. The CDR3 is made up of 14 amino acids.